This T cell receptor beta chain came from a study of CD8 T cells in Susac syndrome. With 6 bases clipped from V and 5 bases from J, the junction kept 6 bases outside the gene matches. Looked up from germline, CDR1 is MNHEY and CDR2 is SVGAGI. The CDR3 length is 13 residues. Random hexamers were used to reverse transcribe the RNA input (roughly 0.5 to 1 ug). immunoSEQ multiplex PCR amplified TCR beta CDR3 across 54 Vbeta, 13 Jbeta. TCRdb used MiXCR to reprocess the immunoSEQ multiplex PCR reads, holding one entry per CDR3 protein. The sample has approximately 300,000 distinct CDR3 sequences; approximately 89% are singletons. The multiple sclerosis controls comprised treatment-naive patients whose relapsing-remitting disease was stable or active. The TEMRA cells underwent FACS enrichment, while the CD8+ and CD4+ T cells underwent negative isolation.

Sequencing was done on a sample of CD8+ T cells from PBMCs. The genes are TRBV6-5 and TRBJ1-1; 7 bases line up with TRBD1. The sequence was collected from a human donor with multiple sclerosis. CDR3 residues: CASRYTGDTEAFF. The CDR3 DNA reads as TGTGCCAGCAGATATACAGGGGATACTGAAGCTTTCTTT.